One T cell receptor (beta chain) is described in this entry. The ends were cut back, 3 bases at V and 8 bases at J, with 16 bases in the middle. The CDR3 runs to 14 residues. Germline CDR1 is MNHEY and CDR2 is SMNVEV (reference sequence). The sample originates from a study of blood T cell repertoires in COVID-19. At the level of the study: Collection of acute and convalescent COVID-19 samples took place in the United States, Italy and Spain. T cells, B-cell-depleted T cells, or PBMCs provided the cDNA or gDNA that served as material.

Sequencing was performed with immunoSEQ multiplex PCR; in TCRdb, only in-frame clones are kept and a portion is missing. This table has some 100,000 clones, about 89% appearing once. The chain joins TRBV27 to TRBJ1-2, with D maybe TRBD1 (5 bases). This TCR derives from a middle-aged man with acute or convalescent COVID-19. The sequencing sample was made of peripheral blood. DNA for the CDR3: TGTGCCAGCAGTTTGGGTGGGTCGGGGGACGGCTACACCTTC. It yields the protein CASSLGGSGDGYTF.